The 23 T cell receptor beta chains below were found in one sample sequenced in a study of cytomegalovirus exposure and HLA in healthy donors. The PCR made use of 60 Vbeta and 13 Jbeta primers. Measured with immunoSEQ multiplex PCR; TCRdb has only the in-frame clones, and not every one. The table includes 150,000 to 200,000 clones, 77% detected once. The specimen sequenced was PBMCs. Source of these receptors: a young man in good health and CMV-seronegative.

The chain joins TRBV7-3 to TRBJ2-1, with no clear D. Looked up from germline, CDR1 is SGHTA and CDR2 is FQGTGA. V dropped 5 bases and J dropped 6 bases, with 14 bases sitting between them. There are 14 residues in the CDR3. CDR3 sequence: CASSATSYLNEQFF. The CDR3 DNA is TGTGCCAGCAGCGCAACTTCATACCTCAATGAGCAGTTCTTC. The variable domain in full, with the rest retrieved from reference TRBV7-3 and TRBJ2-1, is GAGVSQTPSNKVTEKGKYVELRCDPISGHTALYWYRQSLGQGPEFLIYFQGTGAADDSGLPNDRFFAVRPEGSVSTLKIQRTERGDSAVYLCASSATSYLNEQFFGPGTRLTVL.

The chain joins TRBV11-3 to TRBJ2-1; TRBD2 is a possible D gene (6 bases). CDR1 is SGHNT, CDR2 YENEEA, per germline. This CDR3 comprises 15 residues. V lost 5 bases to trimming and J lost 0 bases, with 11 bases between them. CDR3 coding DNA: TGTGCCAGCAGCCAAGCGGGCAGCTCCTACAATGAGCAGTTCTTC. Encoded protein: CASSQAGSSYNEQFF.

The chain uses TRBV5-6 and TRBJ1-6; the D is unclear. Germline V gene sequence: CDR1 SGHDT, CDR2 YYEEEE. The ends were cut back, 4 bases at V and 7 bases at J, with 15 bases in the middle. The CDR3 is 15 amino acids. The CDR3 here is CASSAGVRRNSPLHF. Written as DNA, the CDR3 is TGTGCCAGCAGCGCCGGGGTGCGGAGGAATTCACCCCTCCACTTT.

V and J are TRBV6-5 and TRBJ2-3, with 7 bases lining up with TRBD1. This CDR3 is 14 amino acids long. CDR1 is MNHEY, CDR2 SVGAGI, per germline. J lost 2 bases, V lost 6 bases, and 5 bases had no gene match. For the CDR3, the DNA is TGTGCCAGCAGGCGACAGGGATTCACAGATACGCAGTATTTT. The encoded protein is CASRRQGFTDTQYF.

The rearrangement uses TRBV7-9 and TRBJ1-5; 10 bases agree with TRBD1. This CDR3 comprises 16 residues. CDR1 and CDR2 from the germline V gene are SEHNR and FQNEAQ (reference sequence). With V trimmed by 0 bases and J by 2 bases, 1 base remained unmatched. CDR3 sequence: CASSLAGTGGNQPQHF. In DNA, the CDR3 is TGTGCCAGCAGCTTAGCCGGGACAGGGGGCAATCAGCCCCAGCATTTT.

This sequence joins TRBV7-6 and TRBJ2-5; 7 bases line up with TRBD2. Germline V gene data show CDR1 as SGHVS and CDR2 as FNYEAQ. The CDR3 runs 12 residues. J lost 2 bases, V lost 6 bases, and 0 bases had no gene match. The CDR3 here is CASRRGQETQYF. DNA for the CDR3: TGTGCCAGCAGGCGGGGGCAAGAGACCCAGTACTTC.

The rearrangement links TRBV29-1 to TRBJ2-3, with 7 positions matching TRBD2. V dropped 6 bases and J dropped 2; count of bases not matched to a gene: 8. Looked up from germline, CDR1 is SQVTM and CDR2 is ANQGSEA. There are 14 residues in the CDR3. The CDR3 DNA is TGCAGCGTCGGACTAGTCGGGCCCACAGATACGCAGTATTTT. Translation: CSVGLVGPTDTQYF.

This chain links TRBV7-3 with TRBJ1-1, with D unresolved. The germline V and J ends were trimmed by 1 base and 3 bases, with 6 bases remaining between them. The CDR3 consists of 13 residues. CDR1 is SGHTA and CDR2 is FQGTGA in the germline V gene. CDR3: CASSLKPDTEAFF. The CDR3 region has the DNA TGTGCCAGCAGCTTAAAGCCGGACACTGAAGCTTTCTTT. Full variable domain (missing parts from reference TRBV7-3 and TRBJ1-1): GAGVSQTPSNKVTEKGKYVELRCDPISGHTALYWYRQSLGQGPEFLIYFQGTGAADDSGLPNDRFFAVRPEGSVSTLKIQRTERGDSAVYLCASSLKPDTEAFFGQGTRLTVV.

The V gene is TRBV30, the J gene TRBJ1-2; TRBD1 agrees at 9 bases. Trimming cost V 2 bases and J 0 bases; bases outside gene matches: 13. Germline-derived CDR1 and CDR2 are GTSNPN and SVGIG (reference sequence). This CDR3 is 18 amino acids long. The CDR3 DNA reads as TGTGCCTGGAGTATCCTTGGGACAGGGTTCAAAGCTAACTATGGCTACACCTTC. Residues: CAWSILGTGFKANYGYTF.

The chain links TRBV29-1 to TRBJ2-3, with a weak D call TRBD2 (6 bases). The CDR3 runs 13 residues. V lost 6 bases to trimming and J lost 2 bases, with 12 bases between them. Germline V gene lookup returns CDR1 SQVTM and CDR2 ANQGSEA. The chain's CDR3 is CSVGTYDTDTQYF. In nucleotides, the CDR3 is TGCAGCGTCGGGACTTATGACACAGATACGCAGTATTTT.

This chain links TRBV5-6 with TRBJ2-1; possibly TRBD2 for D (6 bases). The CDR3 contains 14 residues. Germline CDR1 SGHDT, CDR2 YYEEEE. Trimming took off 2 bases at V and 3 bases at J, with 9 bases between the two ends. CDR3 in amino acids: CASSFGGLYNEQFF. Written as DNA, the CDR3 is TGTGCCAGCAGCTTCGGGGGACTCTACAATGAGCAGTTCTTC.

A few counts support this clone. The chain carries TRBV20-1 and TRBJ1-4; TRBD1 aligns across 8 bases. This CDR3 comprises 10 residues. Trimming removed 6 bases from V and 13 bases from J; junction bases left unmatched: 4. Germline loops: CDR1 DFQATT, CDR2 SNEGSKA (reference sequence). In DNA form, the CDR3 reads TGCAGTGCCCTAGGACAGGGACTGTTTTTT. Encoded protein: CSALGQGLFF.

CDR3 region: CASSVVGSGGRDTQYF. The CDR3 region has the DNA TGTGCCAGCAGCGTAGTCGGTAGCGGGGGAAGAGATACGCAGTATTTT. This chain connects TRBV9 to TRBJ2-3; TRBD2 matches 9 bases. Germline CDR1 and CDR2: SGDLS and YYNGEE. This CDR3 comprises 16 residues. Losses at the gene ends were 0 bases for V and 5 bases for J; bases not matched to a gene: 7.

This clone has only a few counts. The chain is built from TRBV5-4 and TRBJ1-2; the D gene is possibly TRBD1 (5 bases). The CDR3 runs 14 residues. Germline V gene sequence: CDR1 SGHNT, CDR2 YYREEE (reference sequence). The V gene lost 10 bases and the J gene lost 6 bases, with 22 bases spanning the gap. In DNA, the CDR3 is TGTGCCGTTAGACATGACGGGCGGGGGAATGGCTACACCTTC. Translated: CAVRHDGRGNGYTF. The full variable domain, completed using reference TRBV5-4 and TRBJ1-2, is ETGVTQSPTHLIKTRGQQVTLRCSSQSGHNTVSWYQQALGQGPQFIFQYYREEENGRGNFPPRFSGLQFPNYSSELNVNALELDDSALYLCAVRHDGRGNGYTFGSGTRLTVV.

The chain joins TRBV15 to TRBJ2-1, with TRBD2 identical over 7 bases. This CDR3 is built from 16 residues. Germline V gives CDR1 LNHNV, CDR2 YYDKDF (reference sequence). With 0 bases clipped from V and 3 bases from J, the junction kept 5 bases outside the gene matches. The CDR3: CATSRDRGVYYNEQFF. In nucleotides, the CDR3 is TGTGCCACCAGCAGAGACCGGGGGGTTTACTACAATGAGCAGTTCTTC.

The chain couples TRBV7-3 to TRBJ2-7, with a weak D call TRBD2 (5 bases). Germline V lookup: CDR1 SGHTA, CDR2 FQGTGA. Trimming pared 5 bases from V and 0 bases from J, leaving 8 bases between. The CDR3 has 13 amino acids. CDR3 nucleotides: TGTGCCAGCAGCGAGAGGGACTCCTACGAGCAGTACTTC. It codes for CASSERDSYEQYF.

This clone was recorded once. CDR3 DNA sequence: TGCGCCAGCAGCTTGTGGCAGGGGAACACCGGGGAGCTGTTTTTT. Translation gives CASSLWQGNTGELFF. The chain has TRBV5-1 and TRBJ2-2; weak D call: TRBD1 (5 bases). The germline CDR1 and CDR2 sequences are SGHRS and YFSETQ. V lost 1 base and J lost 1, with 8 bases in between. The CDR3 has 15 residues.

The rearrangement joins TRBV19 to TRBJ2-1; 7 bases fit TRBD1. The CDR3 length is 15 residues. Germline values: CDR1 LNHDA, CDR2 SQIVND (reference sequence). V shed 1 base, J shed 2 bases, and the junction held 2 bases outside the gene matches. The CDR3 reads CASSIAGTAYNEQFF. CDR3 bases: TGTGCCAGTAGTATAGCGGGGACAGCCTACAATGAGCAGTTCTTC.

The V gene is TRBV5-1, the J gene TRBJ2-5; TRBD2 agrees at 9 bases. CDR1 is SGHRS, CDR2 YFSETQ, per germline. CDR3 length equals 15 residues. The V and J ends lost 3 bases and 2 bases, in that order; junction bases with no gene match: 5. The CDR3 DNA reads TGCGCCAGCAGCTCAGGTAGCGGGGGTCAAGAGACCCAGTACTTC. Encoded protein: CASSSGSGGQETQYF. Supplemented by reference TRBV5-1 and TRBJ2-5, the full variable domain reads KAGVTQTPRYLIKTRGQQVTLSCSPISGHRSVSWYQQTPGQGLQFLFEYFSETQRNKGNFPGRFSGRQFSNSRSEMNVSTLELGDSALYLCASSSGSGGQETQYFGPGTRLLVL.

The CDR3 loop is CASSMAPWTGAHEQYF. CDR3 sequence (DNA): TGTGCCAGTAGTATGGCCCCCTGGACAGGGGCCCACGAGCAGTACTTC. The chain couples TRBV19 to TRBJ2-5; 9 bases align to TRBD1. The DNA end lines up better with TRBJ2-7; the J call may be wrong. The V gene's germline CDR1 is LNHDA and CDR2 SQIVND (reference sequence). The length of the CDR3 is 16 residues.

The V gene is TRBV30, the J gene TRBJ2-2; no reliable D call. This CDR3 has 13 residues. Trimming pared 4 bases from V and 0 bases from J, leaving 6 bases between. Germline V gene sequence: CDR1 GTSNPN, CDR2 SVGIG (reference sequence). The CDR3 DNA reads as TGTGCCTGGATTAGAACGAACACCGGGGAGCTGTTTTTT. Translation: CAWIRTNTGELFF.

V usage is TRBV11-3 and J usage is TRBJ2-1; 8 bases line up with TRBD2. The CDR3 has 12 residues. After removal of 6 bases from V and 9 bases from J, the junction contained 4 bases not matched to a gene. Germline assignment: CDR1 SGHNT and CDR2 YENEEA. CDR3 region: CASRRGEAEQFF. CDR3 nucleotides: TGTGCCAGCAGGCGGGGGGAGGCTGAGCAGTTCTTC.

This clone came up once. This sequence joins TRBV27 and TRBJ2-7, with TRBD2 matching 13 bases. The germline CDR1 and CDR2 sequences are MNHEY and SMNVEV (reference sequence). After removal of 6 bases from V and 5 bases from J, the junction contained 7 bases not matched to a gene. The CDR3 totals 15 residues. CDR3 amino acids: CASRGLAGATHEQYF. The CDR3 region has the DNA TGTGCCAGCAGAGGACTAGCGGGAGCAACCCACGAGCAGTACTTC.